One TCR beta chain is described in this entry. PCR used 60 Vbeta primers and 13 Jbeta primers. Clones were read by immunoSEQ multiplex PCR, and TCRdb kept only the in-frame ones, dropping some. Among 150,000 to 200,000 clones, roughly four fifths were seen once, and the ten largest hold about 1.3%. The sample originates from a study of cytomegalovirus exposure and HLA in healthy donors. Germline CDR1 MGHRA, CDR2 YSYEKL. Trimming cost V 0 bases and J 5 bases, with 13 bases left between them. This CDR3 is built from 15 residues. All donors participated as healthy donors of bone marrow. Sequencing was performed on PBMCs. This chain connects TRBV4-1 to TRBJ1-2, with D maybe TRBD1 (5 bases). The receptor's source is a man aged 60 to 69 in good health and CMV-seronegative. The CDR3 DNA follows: TGCGCCAGCAGCCAAGATACAGGAGTACAGTATGGCTACACCTTC. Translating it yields CASSQDTGVQYGYTF.